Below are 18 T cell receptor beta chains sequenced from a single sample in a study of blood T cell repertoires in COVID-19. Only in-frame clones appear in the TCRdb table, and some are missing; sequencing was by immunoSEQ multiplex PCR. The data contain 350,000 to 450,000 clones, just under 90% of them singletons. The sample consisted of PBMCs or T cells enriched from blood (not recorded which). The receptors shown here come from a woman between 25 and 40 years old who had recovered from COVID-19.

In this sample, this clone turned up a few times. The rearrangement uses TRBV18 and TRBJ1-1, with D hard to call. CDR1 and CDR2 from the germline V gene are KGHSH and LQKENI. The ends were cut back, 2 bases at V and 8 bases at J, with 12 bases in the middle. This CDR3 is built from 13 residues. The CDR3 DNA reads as TGTGCCAGCTCACCAGGGCCAGCTTTAGAAGCTTTCTTT. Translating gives CASSPGPALEAFF. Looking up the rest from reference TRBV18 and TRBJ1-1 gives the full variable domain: NAGVMQNPRHLVRRRGQEARLRCSPMKGHSHVYWYRQLPEEGLKFMVYLQKENIIDESGMPKERFSAEFPKEGPSILRIQQVVRGDSAAYFCASSPGPALEAFFGQGTRLTVV.

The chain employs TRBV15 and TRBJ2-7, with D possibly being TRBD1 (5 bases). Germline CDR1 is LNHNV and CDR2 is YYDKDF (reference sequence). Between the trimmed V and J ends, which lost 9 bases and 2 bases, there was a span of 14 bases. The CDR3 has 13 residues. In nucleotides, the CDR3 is TGTGCCACTACCCAGGGAAAACCCTACGAGCAGTACTTC. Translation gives CATTQGKPYEQYF.

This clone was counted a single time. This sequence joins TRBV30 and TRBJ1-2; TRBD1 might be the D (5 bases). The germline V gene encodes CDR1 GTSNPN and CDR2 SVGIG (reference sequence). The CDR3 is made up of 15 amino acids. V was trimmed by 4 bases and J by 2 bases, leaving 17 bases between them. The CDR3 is CAWTPTARFNYGYTF. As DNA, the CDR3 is TGTGCCTGGACACCGACAGCCAGATTCAACTATGGCTACACCTTC.

The CDR3 reads CARWGGARWTGELFF. The CDR3 DNA reads as TGTGCCAGGTGGGGGGGAGCGAGGTGGACCGGGGAGCTGTTTTTT. This sequence joins TRBV5-8 and TRBJ2-2; 7 bases line up with TRBD2. V shed 8 bases and J 5 bases; nucleotides not matched to a gene: 12. Germline CDR1 reads SGHTS; CDR2 reads YDEGEE. CDR3 length: 15 amino acids. Full variable domain (outside the CDR3, taken from reference TRBV5-8 and TRBJ2-2): EAGVTQSPTHLIKTRGQQATLRCSPISGHTSVYWYQQALGLGLQFLLWYDEGEERNRGNFPPRFSGRQFPNYSSELNVNALELEDSALYLCARWGGARWTGELFFGEGSRLTVL.

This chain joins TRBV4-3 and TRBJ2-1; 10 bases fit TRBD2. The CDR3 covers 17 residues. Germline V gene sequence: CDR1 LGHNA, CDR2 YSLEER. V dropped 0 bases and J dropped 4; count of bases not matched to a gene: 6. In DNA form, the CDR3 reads TGCGCCAGCAGCCAAGATAGGCGGACTAGCGGTTACAATGAGCAGTTCTTC. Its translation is CASSQDRRTSGYNEQFF.

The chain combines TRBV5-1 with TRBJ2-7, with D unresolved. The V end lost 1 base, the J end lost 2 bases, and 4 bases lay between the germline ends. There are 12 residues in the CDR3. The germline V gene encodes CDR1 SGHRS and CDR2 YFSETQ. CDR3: CASSLPAYEQYF. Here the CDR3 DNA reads TGCGCCAGCAGCTTGCCCGCCTACGAGCAGTACTTC.

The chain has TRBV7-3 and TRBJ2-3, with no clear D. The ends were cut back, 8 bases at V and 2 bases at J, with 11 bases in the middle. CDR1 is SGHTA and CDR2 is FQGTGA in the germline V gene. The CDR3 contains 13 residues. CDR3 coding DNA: TGTGCCAGCCCGCCGAGATTCACAGATACGCAGTATTTT. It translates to CASPPRFTDTQYF.

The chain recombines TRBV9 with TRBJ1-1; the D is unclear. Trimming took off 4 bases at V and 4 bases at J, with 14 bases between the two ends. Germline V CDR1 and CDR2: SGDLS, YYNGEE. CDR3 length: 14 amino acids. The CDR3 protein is CASSPTFPGTEAFF. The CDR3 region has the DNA TGTGCCAGCAGCCCAACTTTCCCCGGCACTGAAGCTTTCTTT.

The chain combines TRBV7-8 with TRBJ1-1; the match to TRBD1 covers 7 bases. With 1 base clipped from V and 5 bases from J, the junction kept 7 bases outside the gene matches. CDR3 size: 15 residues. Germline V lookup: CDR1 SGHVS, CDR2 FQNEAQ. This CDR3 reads CASSLVQGDGTEAFF. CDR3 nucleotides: TGTGCCAGCAGCTTAGTTCAGGGGGATGGAACTGAAGCTTTCTTT.

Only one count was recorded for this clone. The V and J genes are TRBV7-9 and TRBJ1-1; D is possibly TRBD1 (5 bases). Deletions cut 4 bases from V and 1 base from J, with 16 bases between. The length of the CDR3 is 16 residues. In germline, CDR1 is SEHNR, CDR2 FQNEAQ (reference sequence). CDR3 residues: CASSSYIRGKNTEAFF. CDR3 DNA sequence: TGTGCCAGCAGCTCCTACATAAGGGGTAAGAACACTGAAGCTTTCTTT.

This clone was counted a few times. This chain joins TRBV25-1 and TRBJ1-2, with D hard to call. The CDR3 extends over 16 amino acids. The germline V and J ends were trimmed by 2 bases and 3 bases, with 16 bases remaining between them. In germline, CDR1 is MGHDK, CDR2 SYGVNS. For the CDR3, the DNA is TGTGCCAGCAGTGAAGGTGGCTCTCGCGGCGACTATGGCTACACCTTC. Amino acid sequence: CASSEGGSRGDYGYTF.

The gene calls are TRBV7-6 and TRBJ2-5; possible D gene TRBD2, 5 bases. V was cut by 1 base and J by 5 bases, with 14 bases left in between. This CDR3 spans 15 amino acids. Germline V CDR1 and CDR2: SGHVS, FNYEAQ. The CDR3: CASSLELGAWETQYF. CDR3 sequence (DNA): TGTGCCAGCAGCTTAGAACTAGGAGCCTGGGAGACCCAGTACTTC.

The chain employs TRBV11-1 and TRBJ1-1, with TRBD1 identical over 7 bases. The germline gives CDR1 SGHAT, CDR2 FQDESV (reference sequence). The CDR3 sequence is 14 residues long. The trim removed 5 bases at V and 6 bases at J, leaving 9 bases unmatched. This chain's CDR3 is CASSTGTVGAEAFF. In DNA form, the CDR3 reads TGTGCCAGCAGCACAGGGACAGTGGGCGCTGAAGCTTTCTTT.

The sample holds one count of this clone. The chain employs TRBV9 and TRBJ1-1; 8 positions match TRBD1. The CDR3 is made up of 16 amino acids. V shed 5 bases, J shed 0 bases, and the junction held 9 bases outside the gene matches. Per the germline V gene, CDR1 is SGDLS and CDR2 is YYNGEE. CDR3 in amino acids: CASSPGGSRLNTEAFF. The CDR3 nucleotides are TGTGCCAGCAGTCCAGGGGGCTCAAGGCTGAACACTGAAGCTTTCTTT.

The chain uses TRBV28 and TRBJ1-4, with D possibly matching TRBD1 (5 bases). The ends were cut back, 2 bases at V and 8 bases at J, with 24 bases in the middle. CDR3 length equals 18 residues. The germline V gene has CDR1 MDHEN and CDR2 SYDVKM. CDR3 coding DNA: TGTGCCAGCAGTTTAGGGGCCGAGACAACGTCGGGGAGGGAAAAACTGTTTTTT. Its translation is CASSLGAETTSGREKLFF. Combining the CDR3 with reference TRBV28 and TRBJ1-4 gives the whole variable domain DVKVTQSSRYLVKRTGEKVFLECVQDMDHENMFWYRQDPGLGLRLIYFSYDVKMKEKGDIPEGYSVSREKKERFSLILESASTNQTSMYLCASSLGAETTSGREKLFFGSGTQLSVL.

The CDR3 spells CASSEQGEDTQYF. In DNA form, the CDR3 reads TGTGCCAGCAGTGAACAGGGGGAAGATACGCAGTATTTT. V gene TRBV2 combines with J gene TRBJ2-3, with 7 bases that match TRBD1. With 2 bases clipped from V and 5 bases from J, the junction kept 1 base outside the gene matches. CDR1 and CDR2 (germline): SNHLY, FYNNEI. CDR3 length: 13 amino acids.

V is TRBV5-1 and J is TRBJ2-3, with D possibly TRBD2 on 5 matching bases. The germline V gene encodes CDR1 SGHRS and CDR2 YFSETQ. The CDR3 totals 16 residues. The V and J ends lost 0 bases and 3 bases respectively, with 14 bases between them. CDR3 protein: CASSLASMEATDTQYF. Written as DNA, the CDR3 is TGCGCCAGCAGCTTGGCATCGATGGAGGCTACAGATACGCAGTATTTT.

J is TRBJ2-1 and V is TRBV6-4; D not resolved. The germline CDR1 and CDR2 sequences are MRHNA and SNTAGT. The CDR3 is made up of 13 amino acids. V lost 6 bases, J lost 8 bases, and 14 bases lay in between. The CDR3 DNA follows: TGTGCCAGCAGCCGAGAGAGTCATCATGAGCAGTTCTTC. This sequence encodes CASSRESHHEQFF.